Below are 4 T cell receptor beta chains sequenced from a single sample in a study of Graves' ophthalmopathy and Graves' hyperthyroidism. Using RNA transcripts, the TCR beta CDR3 regions were amplified. Following a first-round RT-PCR that used HTBI primers, a second-round multiplex PCR was carried out. One entry per CDR3 protein, called by TCRdb with MiXCR from the multiplex PCR reads. The sample records 740,000 or so distinct CDR3 sequences, roughly two fifths being singletons. The sequencing input was peripheral blood. All receptors come from an adult man with Graves' ophthalmopathy.

This clonotype was counted many times. The J gene is TRBJ1-1, the V gene TRBV7-2, with TRBD1 matching over 7 bases. V shed 5 bases, J shed 8 bases, and the junction held 8 bases outside the gene matches. The CDR3 extends over 13 amino acids. Germline-derived CDR1 and CDR2 are SGHTA and FQGNSA. CDR3 loop: CASSPDRTGEAFF. CDR3 in DNA: TGTGCCAGCAGCCCGGACAGGACGGGAGAAGCTTTCTTT.

The chain employs TRBV15 and TRBJ2-5; D not resolved. The CDR3 sequence is 14 residues long. Germline-derived CDR1 and CDR2 are LNHNV and YYDKDF (reference sequence). Trimming cost V 1 base and J 5 bases, with 11 bases left between them. Here the CDR3 reads CATSRGTDRETQYF. The CDR3 DNA reads TGTGCCACCAGCAGAGGGACGGACCGGGAGACCCAGTACTTC.

The gene calls are TRBV11-2 and TRBJ1-1, with D possibly TRBD1 on 6 matching bases. The CDR3 is made up of 13 amino acids. The germline CDR1 and CDR2 sequences are SGHAT and FQNNGV. Trimming shortened V by 0 bases and J by 5 bases, and 7 bases separated the two germline ends. CDR3 protein: CASSLEGTTEAFF. The CDR3 DNA reads TGTGCCAGCAGCTTAGAAGGGACAACTGAAGCTTTCTTT.

This chain connects TRBV10-3 to TRBJ2-6; D is tentatively TRBD1 or TRBD2 (5 bases each). Trimming took 10 bases from V and 4 from J, leaving 20 bases between them. The germline V gene encodes CDR1 ENHRY and CDR2 SYGVKD. The CDR3 loop spans 16 amino acids. The chain's CDR3 is CASTRDGPRGANVLTF. The CDR3 bases are TGTGCCAGCACGAGGGACGGGCCGAGGGGGGCCAACGTCCTGACTTTC.